The clone carrying this T cell receptor beta chain was detected a few times. The antigen is not known. The entry originates in a study of identical twins. V dropped 0 bases and J dropped 8 bases, with 15 bases sitting between them. The CDR3 is made up of 15 amino acids. Germline V gives CDR1 LGHNA, CDR2 YNFKEQ. Notes on the study in general: Invariant MAIT and iNKT cells could partly confound zero-insertion analyses. Out-of-frame TCR alpha sharing observed in monozygotic twins exceeded model estimates.

Template switching (which added a universal primer site) was used, and cDNA carried unique molecular identifiers. TCRdb fed the 5' RACE reads into MiXCR, producing one record per CDR3 protein. The sample consists of 450,000 or so distinct CDR3 sequences, 14% of them appearing once. The same data also went into a second study, on yellow fever vaccine responses in identical twins. As that study records: In identical twins, vaccine T cell responses appeared partly shared and partly individual.

The sequencing sample was made of CD4+ T cells sorted from blood. The clonotype comes from a woman aged 18-35 years in good health. The chain employs TRBV4-2 and TRBJ2-3; D ambiguous. CDR3 amino acids: CASSQDGQLPGTQYF. Here the CDR3 DNA reads TGTGCCAGCAGCCAAGACGGGCAGCTACCTGGTACGCAGTATTTT.